These 10 T cell receptor beta chains originate from one sample sequenced in a study of neurological immune-mediated disorders. TCRdb fed the 5' RACE reads into MiXCR, producing one record per CDR3 protein. The data show about 120,000 distinct CDR3 sequences, with approximately 3.2% seen just once and over 1% held by the top ten. The specimen was PBMCs. These receptors were collected from a woman in her 30s with multiple sclerosis.

This clonotype was detected ten times or more. The chain carries TRBV5-6 and TRBJ1-3; D not resolved. Germline V gives CDR1 SGHDT, CDR2 YYEEEE. The CDR3 contains 12 residues. Trimming shortened V by 3 bases and J by 4 bases, and 5 bases separated the two germline ends. In DNA, the CDR3 is TGTGCCAGCAGCTCGTTGGGAAACACCATATATTTT. Translating gives CASSSLGNTIYF.

This clonotype was recorded at least ten times. The rearrangement joins TRBV5-1 to TRBJ2-7; a weak D match, TRBD1 (6 bases). The CDR3 is 13 amino acids. V dropped 6 bases and J dropped 2 bases, with 12 bases sitting between them. The V gene's germline CDR1 is SGHRS and CDR2 YFSETQ. The CDR3 sequence: CASKVTGTYEQYF. DNA of the CDR3: TGCGCCAGCAAAGTGACAGGAACCTACGAGCAGTACTTC.

This clonotype was detected many times. The V gene is TRBV5-1, the J gene TRBJ2-2; no clear D gene. Trimming removed 0 bases from V and 0 bases from J, with 6 bases in between. CDR1 is SGHRS, CDR2 YFSETQ, per germline. The CDR3 is 15 residues long. Here the CDR3 reads CASSLALTNTGELFF. The CDR3 bases are TGCGCCAGCAGCTTGGCCTTAACGAACACCGGGGAGCTGTTTTTT.

The sample holds many counts of this clonotype. The J gene is TRBJ2-5, the V gene TRBV5-1, with D possibly matching TRBD1 (5 bases). This CDR3 contains 13 residues. Germline CDR1 SGHRS, CDR2 YFSETQ. The V gene lost 2 bases and the J gene lost 3 bases, with 8 bases spanning the gap. CDR3 DNA sequence: TGCGCCAGCAGCTTCAAAGGGGAAGAGACCCAGTACTTC. Protein product: CASSFKGEETQYF.

This clonotype was detected many times. The rearrangement uses TRBV12-3 or TRBV12-4 and TRBJ2-1; no clear D gene. V was shortened by 3 bases and J by 3 bases, with 9 bases between the two germline ends. The CDR3 has 14 amino acids. The CDR3 sequence is CASSFSTDYNEQFF. In DNA form, the CDR3 reads TGTGCCAGCAGTTTCAGCACAGACTACAATGAGCAGTTCTTC.

The sample holds many counts of this clonotype. The CDR3 loop is CASRLGTLGNQPQHF. In DNA, the CDR3 is TGCGCCAGCAGACTCGGGACACTCGGCAATCAGCCCCAGCATTTT. The rearrangement links TRBV5-1 to TRBJ1-5; D is possibly TRBD1 (6 bases). Trimming cost V 5 bases and J 2 bases, with 14 bases left between them. Germline CDR1 and CDR2: SGHRS and YFSETQ. The CDR3 consists of 15 residues.

This clonotype showed up many times. V usage is TRBV6-5 and J usage is TRBJ1-5, with D possibly being TRBD1 (5 bases). The germline gives CDR1 MNHEY, CDR2 SVGAGI. V was trimmed by 6 bases and J by 6 bases, leaving 15 bases between them. The CDR3 covers 14 residues. The CDR3 loop is CASRKGGEAQPQHF. The CDR3 DNA sequence: TGTGCCAGCAGGAAGGGAGGGGAGGCTCAGCCCCAGCATTTT.

This clonotype was counted ten times or more. The chain joins TRBV7-9 to TRBJ1-1; D unresolved. The CDR3 sequence is 12 residues long. Trimming pared 6 bases from V and 1 base from J, leaving 6 bases between. CDR1 is SEHNR and CDR2 is FQNEAQ in the germline V gene (reference sequence). CDR3: CASRPWNTEAFF. Here the CDR3 DNA reads TGTGCCAGCAGACCGTGGAACACTGAAGCTTTCTTT.

The sample holds many counts of this clonotype. The chain has TRBV6-2 or TRBV6-3 and TRBJ2-1, with D uncertain. CDR3 length: 15 residues. V was pared by 2 bases and J by 10 bases, with 18 bases between. Germline CDR1 is MNHEY and CDR2 is SVGEGT. This CDR3 reads CASSYPSFKGREQFF. The CDR3 bases are TGTGCCAGCAGTTACCCGTCCTTTAAGGGTAGAGAGCAGTTCTTC.

This clonotype was observed at least ten times. The gene calls are TRBV6-2 or TRBV6-3 and TRBJ2-7; weak D call: TRBD1 (5 bases). Germline CDR1 and CDR2: MNHEY and SVGEGT. The CDR3 is 14 amino acids. V lost 5 bases and J 5 bases, leaving 16 bases between the germline ends. CDR3: CASSHLRPDNEQYF. CDR3 bases: TGTGCCAGCAGTCATCTCAGGCCGGACAACGAGCAGTACTTC.